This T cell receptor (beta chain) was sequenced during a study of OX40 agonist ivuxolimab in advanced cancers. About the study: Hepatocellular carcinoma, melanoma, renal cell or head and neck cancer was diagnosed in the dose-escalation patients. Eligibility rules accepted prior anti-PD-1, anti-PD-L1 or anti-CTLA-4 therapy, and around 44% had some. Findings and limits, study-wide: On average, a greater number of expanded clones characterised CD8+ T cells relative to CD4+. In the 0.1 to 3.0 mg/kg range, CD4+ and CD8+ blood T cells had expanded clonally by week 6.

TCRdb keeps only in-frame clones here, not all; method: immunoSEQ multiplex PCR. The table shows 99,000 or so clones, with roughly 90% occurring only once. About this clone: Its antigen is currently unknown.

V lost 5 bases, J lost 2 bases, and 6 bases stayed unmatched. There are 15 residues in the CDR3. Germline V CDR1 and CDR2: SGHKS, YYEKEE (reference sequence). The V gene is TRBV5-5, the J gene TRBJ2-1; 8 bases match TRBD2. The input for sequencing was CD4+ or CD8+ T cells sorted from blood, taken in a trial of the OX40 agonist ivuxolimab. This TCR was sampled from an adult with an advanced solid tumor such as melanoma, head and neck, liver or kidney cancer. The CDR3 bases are TGTGCCAGCAGGGGAGCGGGAGTCACCTACAATGAGCAGTTCTTC. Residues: CASRGAGVTYNEQFF.